Listed below are T cell receptor beta chains from one sample, sequenced in a study of CD8+CD57+ T cells in acquired aplastic anemia. TCRdb independently ran MiXCR on the reads; one entry per CDR3 protein. This table holds over 150,000 distinct CDR3 sequences, 71% found once. The material sequenced was sorted CD4+, CD8+, or CD8+CD57+ T cells (not recorded which) from PBMCs. The receptors derive from a human donor with aplastic anemia. The CDR3 runs from the conserved cysteine through the conserved F or W. D genes are given only for firm matches. Rows give clone size only sometimes, using once, few, many, or a class for an expanded clone.

>few|TRBV20-1|NA|TRBJ1-1
TGCAGTGCTAGAGAAATCACGACGAACACTGAAGCTTTCTTT
CSAREITTNTEAFF
>NA|TRBV10-3|NA|TRBJ2-5
TGTACCATCCGAGGGGTTCAAGAGACCCAGTACTTC
CTIRGVQETQYF
>few|TRBV7-8|NA|TRBJ2-5
TGTGCCAGCAGCTTCGGATACGGGGGCGGGGAGACCCAGTACTTC
CASSFGYGGGETQYF
>few|TRBV10-3|NA|TRBJ2-3
TGTGCCATCAGTGAGCCCCGGACCCCACCGCAGTATTTT
CAISEPRTPPQYF
>NA|TRBV10-3|NA|TRBJ1-3
TGTGCCATCAGTGAGCCAGGGCTATCTGGAAACACCATATATTTT
CAISEPGLSGNTIYF
>NA|TRBV20-1|TRBD1|TRBJ2-1
TGCAGTGCCACCAGTGACCAGGGACAGGGGACGCAGTTCTTC
CSATSDQGQGTQFF
>NA|TRBV6-1|TRBD1|TRBJ2-7
TGTGCCAGCGCCGGACAGGGGAGGCTCTACGAGCAGTACTTC
CASAGQGRLYEQYF
>NA|TRBV11-2|NA|TRBJ1-2
TGTGCCAGCAGCTTAGCAGGGGATGACAACTATGGCTACACCTTC
CASSLAGDDNYGYTF
>NA|TRBV2|NA|TRBJ1-2
TGTGCCACTCAGGGCCTAATTAGCTATGGCTACACCTTC
CATQGLISYGYTF
>NA|TRBV9|TRBD2|TRBJ2-1
TGTGCCAATACACAGGGACTAGCGGGGTCCTACAATGAGCAGTTCTTC
CANTQGLAGSYNEQFF
>NA|TRBV2|TRBD1|TRBJ2-2
TGTGCCAGCAGTGGGACAGGGAGCTCGGACGGGGAGCTGTTTTTT
CASSGTGSSDGELFF
>NA|TRBV7-2|NA|TRBJ1-1
TGTGCCAGCAGCTTAGTGCTAGCGGGCACTGAAGCTTTCTTT
CASSLVLAGTEAFF
>NA|TRBV7-2|TRBD1|TRBJ2-7
TGTGCCAGCAGCTCCGGGACAGACTTCTCCGAGCAGTACTTC
CASSSGTDFSEQYF
>NA|TRBV5-4|NA|TRBJ1-2
TGTGCCAGCAGCTTGGGAACGGAGTGGAGCTATGGCTACACCTTC
CASSLGTEWSYGYTF
>NA|TRBV6-5|NA|TRBJ2-1
TGTGCCAGCAGTTACTCGCCCTTTGGGCTACCGGTGTTCTTC
CASSYSPFGLPVFF
>NA|TRBV7-9|TRBD2|TRBJ2-1
TGTGCCAGCAGCAAGACTAGCGAGTACAATGAGCAGTTCTTC
CASSKTSEYNEQFF
>NA|TRBV5-5|NA|TRBJ2-1
TGTGCCAGCAGCTACTTCGGAGGCAATGAGCAGTTCTTC
CASSYFGGNEQFF
>NA|TRBV6-4|NA|TRBJ2-1
TGTGCCAGCAACAGGGTATCAGGGGATGAGCAGTTCTTC
CASNRVSGDEQFF
>NA|TRBV7-2|NA|TRBJ2-5
TGTGCCAGCAGCTATGCCCTATTGGGGCAAGAGACCCAGTACTTC
CASSYALLGQETQYF
>NA|TRBV7-3|TRBD1|TRBJ1-1
TGTGCCAGCAGCTTTGGACAGGGGGCTGAAGCTTTCTTT
CASSFGQGAEAFF
>few|TRBV25-1|TRBD2|TRBJ2-3
TGTGCCAGCAGTGATTGGTCTAGCGGGGGTTCCACAGATACGCAGTATTTT
CASSDWSSGGSTDTQYF
>NA|TRBV6-4|NA|TRBJ1-2
TGTGCCAGCAGTGAAGCGGGGGGAGGATATGGCCACACCTTC
CASSEAGGGYGHTF
>few|TRBV10-3|NA|TRBJ2-1
TGTGCCATCAGTCCGCCCCCTTACAATGAGCAGTTCTTC
CAISPPPYNEQFF
>NA|TRBV9|NA|TRBJ1-2
TGTGCCAGCCGCTCGGGTGGCTACACCTTC
CASRSGGYTF
>NA|TRBV20-1|NA|TRBJ2-7
TGCAGTGCTAGTACCGGGGCCTTCTCCGAGCAGTACTTC
CSASTGAFSEQYF
>NA|TRBV5-1|NA|TRBJ2-7
TGTGCCAGCAGCCCCGGACAGTTGGACCCCTACGAGCAGTACTTC
CASSPGQLDPYEQYF